This TCR beta chain was observed in a study of control samples from healthy donors and cancer patients. Profiled with immunoSEQ multiplex PCR; TCRdb holds only in-frame clones, not every one. Here the sample spans about 190,000 clones, about 89% being singletons. The CDR3 is 13 amino acids. Germline lookup yields CDR1 MNHEY and CDR2 SVGAGI. V lost 6 bases to trimming and J lost 3 bases; unmatched junction nucleotides: 3. This sequence originates from a young man in good health. The V call is TRBV6-5, the J call TRBJ1-2, with 8 nucleotides matching TRBD1. Sequencing was performed on blood. This CDR3 reads CASRTGEDYGYTF. DNA for the CDR3: TGTGCCAGCAGGACAGGGGAGGACTATGGCTACACCTTC.